This T cell receptor beta chain was identified in a study of vaccination and CD4 T cells after COVID-19. This CDR3 has 12 residues. Looked up from germline, CDR1 is MNHEY and CDR2 is SVGEGT. The V and J ends lost 8 bases and 10 bases, in that order; junction bases with no gene match: 5. The assay that was used to sequence DNA from cultured CD4+ T cells was the Oncomine TCR Beta short-read assay. Genomic DNA extraction was carried out from cultured CD4+ T cells. MiXCR was run by TCRdb on the PCR reads, yielding one entry per CDR3 protein. The table includes 9,900 or so distinct CDR3 sequences, about 32% detected once. Sample share makes this clonotype medium-sized. Its cognate antigen is unknown. Treatment of the sample: approximately 11-day PBMC culture with coronavirus spike peptide pools or control peptides (ViraFEST assay). Before the COVID-19 pandemic (2011-2018), CD4+ T cells were obtained from the unexposed donor. PBMCs were cultured at two million per well with 8 to 10 IU/ml IL-2 and around 10 ug/ml peptide pools.

This clonotype was obtained from a human donor in good health. The gene calls are TRBV6-2 or TRBV6-3 and TRBJ2-1; TRBD2 matches 10 bases. Sequencing used CD4+ T cells from blood, cultured in vitro. The CDR3 sequence: CASGLAGAEQFF. In nucleotides, the CDR3 is TGTGCCAGCGGGCTAGCGGGAGCCGAGCAGTTCTTC.